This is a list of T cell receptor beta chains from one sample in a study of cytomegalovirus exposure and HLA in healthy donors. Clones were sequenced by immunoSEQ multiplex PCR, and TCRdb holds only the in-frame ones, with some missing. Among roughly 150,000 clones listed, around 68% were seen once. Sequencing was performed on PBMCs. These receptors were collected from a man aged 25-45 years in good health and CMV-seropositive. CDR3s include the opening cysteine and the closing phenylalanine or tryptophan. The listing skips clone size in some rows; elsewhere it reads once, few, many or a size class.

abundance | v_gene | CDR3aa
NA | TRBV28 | CASSPLAGGNNEQFF
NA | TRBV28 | CASSLVLAGTDTQYF
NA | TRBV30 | CAWSNSRGSYEQYF
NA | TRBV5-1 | CASSPGTDYNQPQHF
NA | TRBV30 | CAWNKGTGDEQYF
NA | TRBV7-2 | CASSLQGLDTEAFF
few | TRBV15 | CATSRDLGQGAMGGYTF
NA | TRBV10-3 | CAISDSIGLGHSNTGELFF
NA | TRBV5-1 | CASSSRPLSGRADEQYF
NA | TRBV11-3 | CASSPGGAGTRETQYF
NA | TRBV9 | CASSVSGAGREQYF
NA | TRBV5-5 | CASSSQTGDQPQHF
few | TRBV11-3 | CASSLTWGAEAFF
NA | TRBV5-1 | CASSPEKLVNEQFF
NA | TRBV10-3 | CAISESGQATYEQYF
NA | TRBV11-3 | CASSSPWTSGNYNEQFF
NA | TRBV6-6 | CASRPSGGSYEQYF
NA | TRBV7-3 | CASSSTSDVAEQFF
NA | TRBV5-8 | CASSLTLGTGGNIYTEAFF
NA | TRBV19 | CASSIDEANSDGYTF
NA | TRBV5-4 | CASSLAGMNTEAFF
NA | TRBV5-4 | CASSLTGGGIDTQYF
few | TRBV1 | CASSQLPFTEANYGYTF
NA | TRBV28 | CASRSGGNGLRIQETQYF
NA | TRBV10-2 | CASSGYGLAVQETQYF
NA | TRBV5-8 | CASSLEGLRETQYF
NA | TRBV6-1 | CADKENTDTQYF
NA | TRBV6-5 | CASVRNTGPQHF
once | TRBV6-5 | CASSYSQASWYEQYF
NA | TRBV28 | CASFLQGARGYTF
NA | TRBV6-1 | CASEGQGASYEQYF
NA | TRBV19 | CASSIYGGRSYEQYF
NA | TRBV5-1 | CASSLAMASQETQYF
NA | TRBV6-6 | CASTGNSYEQYF
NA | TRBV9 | CASSAGQGPSFGQYF
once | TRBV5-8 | CASSLQGYEKLFF
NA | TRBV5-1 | CASSSEGETQYF
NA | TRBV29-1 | CSVEIGRGYAFF
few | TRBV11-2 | CASSQQGGSGNTIYF
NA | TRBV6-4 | CASSPTGGWTEAFF
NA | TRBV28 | CASSKQTGLYEQYF
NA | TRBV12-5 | CASGLVLNQPQHF
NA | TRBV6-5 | CASSYWAGGSHGYTF
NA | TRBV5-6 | CASSFPGLADYEQYF
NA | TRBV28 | CASSPPLYLLEVAGYTF
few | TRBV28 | CASSTSTGDEKLFF
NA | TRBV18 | CASSPPARSSYEQYF
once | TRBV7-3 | CASSLRGSGELFF
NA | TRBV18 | CASSQIPHGDEQYF
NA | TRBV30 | CAWRGRGGPNNEQFF
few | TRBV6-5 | CASSYSAAMNTEAFF
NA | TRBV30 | CARGTSGFTDTQYF
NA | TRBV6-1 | CATWIGGEPQHF
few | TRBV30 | CAWSARVNTEAFF
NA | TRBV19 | CASSRDRGYNEQFF
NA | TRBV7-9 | CASSGGYSGNTIYF
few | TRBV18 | CASSLIPGQGDEKLFF
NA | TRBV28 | CASSSPDSQPQHF
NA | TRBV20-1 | CGASGNGGRNF
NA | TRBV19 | CASTQPGVSNEQFF